This TCR beta chain is drawn from a study of control samples from healthy donors and cancer patients. Assay used: immunoSEQ multiplex PCR; TCRdb lists only in-frame clones, some missing. Here the sample spans fewer than 200,000 clones, roughly nine tenths being singletons. The germline CDR1 and CDR2 sequences are MDHEN and SYDVKM. V was clipped by 5 bases and J by 0 bases, with 11 bases between them. The CDR3 runs to 15 residues. The sequence came from a man younger than 45 in good health. Sequenced sample: blood. V and J are TRBV28 and TRBJ1-3; D ambiguous. The CDR3 DNA is TGTGCCAGCAGTCCGTACACCGGCTCTGGAAACACCATATATTTT. Amino acid sequence: CASSPYTGSGNTIYF.